This paragraph reports one T cell receptor (beta chain). Its antigen is not known. Generated by immunoSEQ multiplex PCR, the TCRdb table keeps only in-frame clones and is missing some. Of 140,000 or so clones in the sample, around 89% are singletons; the top ten hold more than 1.5%. The sample is drawn from a study of T cell responses to AZD1222 COVID-19 vaccine. Study at large: Pooling of second doses given at about 4 or about 12 weeks was done.

Findings of the study overall: Sampling that yielded the repertoires occurred only after the peak T cell response. Baseline antibody screening turned up just six seropositive AZD1222 recipients. There were mostly white British donors and more females than males, and clonal diversity was possibly underestimated.

Trimming cost V 6 bases and J 1 base, with 9 bases left between them. The CDR3 contains 13 residues. The sequencing used peripheral blood, collected on day 0 of AZD1222 vaccination. This TCR came from an adult in good health. The rearrangement links TRBV12-3 or TRBV12-4 to TRBJ1-1; D ambiguous. The CDR3 nucleotides are TGTGCCAGCAGACCTCAGGAGAACACTGAAGCTTTCTTT. Residues: CASRPQENTEAFF.